Below, 29 T cell receptor beta chains from the same sample are listed, as sequenced in a study of Graves' ophthalmopathy and Graves' hyperthyroidism. The authors amplified TCR beta CDR3 regions from RNA transcripts. First-round RT-PCR employed HTBI primers, with a second-round multiplex PCR after it. MiXCR, applied by TCRdb to the multiplex PCR reads, yields one record per CDR3 protein. The sample has approximately 700,000 distinct CDR3 sequences; about 38% are singletons. What was sequenced was peripheral blood. Receptors were obtained from an adult man with Graves' ophthalmopathy.

This clonotype has at least ten counts. V usage is TRBV12-3 or TRBV12-4 and J usage is TRBJ1-1; no definite D call. V was cut by 7 bases and J by 4 bases, with 10 bases left in between. This CDR3 comprises 12 residues. CDR3 DNA: TGTGCCAGCAAAGCCTTGGGCACTGAAGCTTTCTTT. It codes for CASKALGTEAFF.

In the case of this clonotype: It may be a read error: a sequence one base away is much more abundant. The V and J genes are TRBV10-3 and TRBJ2-2; D is uncertain. This CDR3 spans 16 amino acids. Germline V gives CDR1 ENHRY, CDR2 SYGVKD. The CDR3 spells CAISEGADANSGELFF. CDR3 nucleotide sequence: TGTGCCATCAGTGAGGGCGCCGACGCGAACTCCGGGGAGCTGTTTTTT.

This clonotype appeared many times. The chain employs TRBV9 and TRBJ2-7, with TRBD2 matching over 7 bases. After removal of 4 bases from V and 5 bases from J, the junction contained 12 bases not matched to a gene. CDR3 length equals 15 residues. The germline gives CDR1 SGDLS, CDR2 YYNGEE. CDR3 coding DNA: TGTGCCAGCAGCTCCGGGGGGATCAAGGGTAACGAGCAGTACTTC. Protein: CASSSGGIKGNEQYF.

On this clonotype: As the CDR3 is not closed by the conserved phenylalanine or tryptophan, this likely results from a read error. The chain links TRBV5-1 to TRBJ1-6; 9 bases are a match to TRBD1. Germline V CDR1 and CDR2: SGHRS, YFSETQ. The junction had 7 bases not matched to a gene; V was cut back by 2 bases and J by 10 bases. The length of the CDR3 is 15 residues. CDR3 sequence reads: CASSLGTGNGSPLHV. CDR3 bases: TGCGCCAGCAGCTTAGGGACAGGGAATGGCTCACCCCTCCACGTT.

This clonotype was counted at least ten times. V usage is TRBV7-2 and J usage is TRBJ2-7; 10 positions agree with TRBD1. This CDR3 has 15 residues. The ends lost 2 bases at V and 5 bases at J; junction bases unmatched: 6. Germline V lookup: CDR1 SGHTA, CDR2 FQGNSA. CDR3 region: CASSLLQGQGNEQYF. The DNA for the CDR3 is TGTGCCAGCAGCTTACTCCAGGGACAGGGGAACGAGCAGTACTTC.

Details on this clonotype: This sequence may be a read error, since a much larger clone differs from it by one base. V gene TRBV10-3 combines with J gene TRBJ1-5, with no clear D. This CDR3 is built from 13 residues. Germline loops: CDR1 ENHRY, CDR2 SYGVKD. The CDR3 here is CASSYTAAQPQHF. The CDR3 DNA follows: TGTGCCAGCAGTTACACAGCGGCTCAGCCCCAGCATTTT.

Notes on this clonotype: Sequence at one end of the junction differs from germline and may be a read error. V gene TRBV20-1 combines with J gene TRBJ2-5; D call uncertain. The CDR3 is made up of 15 amino acids. Looked up from germline, CDR1 is DFQATT and CDR2 is SNEGSKA (reference sequence). The CDR3 nucleotides read TGCAGTGCTAGACACCCAACGGGTCCCAAAGAGAACCAGTACTTC. Translation gives CSARHPTGPKENQYF.

This clonotype was picked up many times. The chain is built from TRBV7-9 and TRBJ2-2, with D uncertain. Trimming stripped 1 base from V and 4 bases from J, with 4 bases between. The CDR3 is made up of 13 amino acids. In germline, CDR1 is SEHNR, CDR2 FQNEAQ (reference sequence). CDR3 DNA sequence: TGTGCCAGCAGCTTAGGGGGCACCGGGGAGCTGTTTTTT. It specifies CASSLGGTGELFF.

The chain carries TRBV29-1 and TRBJ2-7; 8 bases are shared with TRBD2. V shed 5 bases and J 3 bases; nucleotides not matched to a gene: 6. CDR1 and CDR2 from the germline V gene are SQVTM and ANQGSEA. The CDR3 totals 13 residues. The CDR3 reads CSVLSGGDYEQYF. CDR3 sequence (DNA): TGCAGCGTTTTGAGCGGGGGAGACTACGAGCAGTACTTC.

This chain uses TRBV2 with TRBJ2-7; a possible D gene is TRBD2 (6 bases). Germline lookup yields CDR1 SNHLY and CDR2 FYNNEI. The V and J ends lost 6 bases and 4 bases respectively, with 16 bases between them. This CDR3 spans 14 amino acids. The CDR3 region has the DNA TGTGCCAGCAGCCCAGGAAGCGGACTATACGAGCAGTACTTC. Translating it yields CASSPGSGLYEQYF.

The CDR3 loop reads CAWSIGSGNTIYF. For the CDR3, the DNA is TGTGCCTGGTCCATCGGGTCTGGAAACACCATATATTTT. This sequence joins TRBV30 and TRBJ1-3, with D unresolved. CDR1 is GTSNPN, CDR2 SVGIG, per germline (reference sequence). The germline V and J ends were trimmed by 5 bases and 1 base, with 9 bases remaining between them. This CDR3 region has 13 residues.

The V gene is TRBV7-2, the J gene TRBJ2-6; the D gene is possibly TRBD2 (7 bases). From germline, CDR1 is SGHTA and CDR2 FQGNSA. The CDR3 totals 16 residues. The V end lost 5 bases, the J end lost 2 bases, and 13 bases lay between the germline ends. The CDR3 reads CASSPRGAAGANVLTF. Here the CDR3 DNA reads TGTGCCAGCAGCCCCCGGGGGGCAGCTGGGGCCAACGTCCTGACTTTC.

The chain carries TRBV5-6 and TRBJ1-4, with D possibly being TRBD1 (5 bases). V lost 0 bases, J lost 8 bases, and 11 bases lay in between. The CDR3 runs to 14 residues. Germline CDR1 is SGHDT and CDR2 is YYEEEE. CDR3 loop: CASSLVGEKEKLFF. The CDR3 nucleotides read TGTGCCAGCAGCTTGGTGGGGGAGAAGGAAAAACTGTTTTTT. Combining the CDR3 with reference TRBV5-6 and TRBJ1-4 gives the whole variable domain DAGVTQSPTHLIKTRGQQVTLRCSPKSGHDTVSWYQQALGQGPQFIFQYYEEEERQRGNFPDRFSGHQFPNYSSELNVNALLLGDSALYLCASSLVGEKEKLFFGSGTQLSVL.

V gene TRBV29-1 combines with J gene TRBJ1-4, with 7 bases aligning to TRBD1. The ends lost 4 bases at V and 17 bases at J; junction bases unmatched: 10. The CDR3 has 11 amino acids. Germline CDR1 and CDR2: SQVTM and ANQGSEA. The CDR3 coding sequence is TGCAGCGTTGGCAACAGGGGCCACGTCTTTTTT. Translation gives CSVGNRGHVFF.

This clonotype showed up many times. This chain joins TRBV5-1 and TRBJ1-1; D remains ambiguous. The CDR3 is 15 residues long. Looked up from germline, CDR1 is SGHRS and CDR2 is YFSETQ. Trimming left V 0 bases short and J 4 bases short, with 13 bases between. The chain's CDR3 is CASSLAQDMGTEAFF. Written as DNA, the CDR3 is TGCGCCAGCAGCTTGGCCCAGGATATGGGCACTGAAGCTTTCTTT.

The chain joins TRBV7-3 to TRBJ1-2, with D possibly being TRBD1 (6 bases). The CDR3 is 14 amino acids. Germline CDR1 SGHTA, CDR2 FQGTGA. Trimming cost V 5 bases and J 8 bases, with 18 bases left between them. The CDR3 spells CASSLIPGESGYTF. CDR3 coding DNA: TGTGCCAGCAGCCTAATTCCAGGGGAATCCGGCTACACCTTC. The entire variable domain, with the rest obtained from reference TRBV7-3 and TRBJ1-2, is as follows: GAGVSQTPSNKVTEKGKYVELRCDPISGHTALYWYRQSLGQGPEFLIYFQGTGAADDSGLPNDRFFAVRPEGSVSTLKIQRTERGDSAVYLCASSLIPGESGYTFGSGTRLTVV.

This clonotype was recorded many times. This chain links TRBV19 with TRBJ1-6; D is unresolved. The CDR3 covers 16 residues. The germline V gene has CDR1 LNHDA and CDR2 SQIVND (reference sequence). Deletions cut 8 bases from V and 0 bases from J, with 14 bases between. CDR3 in DNA: TGTGCCAGTGCTATGAACAGCTTCTCCTATAATTCACCCCTCCACTTT. As protein: CASAMNSFSYNSPLHF.

This clonotype was observed many times. The gene calls are TRBV24-1 and TRBJ1-5; 11 bases map to TRBD1. The CDR3 runs to 15 residues. V lost 3 bases and J lost 6; bases outside the gene matches: 3. CDR1 KGHDR and CDR2 SFDVKD come from the germline V gene. This CDR3 is CATSDGDRGFQPQHF. DNA for the CDR3: TGTGCCACCAGTGATGGGGACAGGGGGTTTCAGCCCCAGCATTTT.

This chain's CDR3 is CAQGTGGGEQYF. DNA of the CDR3: TGCGCCCAGGGGACAGGGGGCGGCGAGCAGTACTTC. V gene TRBV10-2 combines with J gene TRBJ2-7, with TRBD1 matching over 12 bases. The CDR3 totals 12 residues. V lost 11 bases and J lost 6; bases outside the gene matches: 5. Per germline, CDR1 WSHSY and CDR2 SAAADI.

The table lists this clonotype with many counts. The gene calls are TRBV7-3 and TRBJ2-2; 9 positions agree with TRBD2. Germline V gene lookup returns CDR1 SGHTA and CDR2 FQGTGA. V dropped 3 bases and J dropped 7; count of bases not matched to a gene: 6. This CDR3 spans 15 amino acids. CDR3 residues: CASSFGLAGFGELFF. The CDR3 region has the DNA TGTGCCAGCAGCTTCGGGCTAGCGGGATTCGGGGAGCTGTTTTTT. The full variable domain, with the rest looked up from reference TRBV7-3 and TRBJ2-2, is GAGVSQTPSNKVTEKGKYVELRCDPISGHTALYWYRQSLGQGPEFLIYFQGTGAADDSGLPNDRFFAVRPEGSVSTLKIQRTERGDSAVYLCASSFGLAGFGELFFGEGSRLTVL.

This clonotype was counted at least ten times. The chain is built from TRBV2 and TRBJ2-2; D not certain. Trimming took off 7 bases at V and 0 bases at J, with 15 bases between the two ends. CDR1 is SNHLY and CDR2 is FYNNEI in the germline V gene. The CDR3 runs 16 residues. Here the CDR3 reads CASTVLGSANTGELFF. For the CDR3, the DNA is TGTGCCAGCACGGTCTTAGGAAGCGCGAACACCGGGGAGCTGTTTTTT.

This clonotype has a count of ten or more. The rearrangement joins TRBV7-9 to TRBJ1-1; unclear D gene. This CDR3 spans 13 amino acids. V gave up 5 bases and J gave up 5 bases, with 12 bases separating them. Germline CDR1 is SEHNR and CDR2 is FQNEAQ (reference sequence). This CDR3 reads CASSRSALTEAFF. The CDR3, as DNA: TGTGCCAGCAGCCGCTCGGCATTGACTGAAGCTTTCTTT.

The gene calls are TRBV10-3 and TRBJ2-7; tentatively, D is TRBD2 (7 bases). The CDR3 has 11 residues. The V gene's germline CDR1 is ENHRY and CDR2 SYGVKD. V was shortened by 8 bases and J by 12 bases, with 17 bases between the two germline ends. As DNA, the CDR3 is TGTGCCATCGGACAGACTAGCCTAGTGTACTTC. Translation: CAIGQTSLVYF.

This clonotype was counted between two and nine times. The chain couples TRBV11-3 to TRBJ1-1, with TRBD1 as a possible D gene (5 bases). CDR1 is SGHNT, CDR2 YENEEA, per germline. Trimming removed 6 bases from V and 4 bases from J, with 15 bases in between. The CDR3 consists of 14 residues. Here the CDR3 reads CASSRGHLGTEAFF. The CDR3 region has the DNA TGTGCCAGCAGTCGCGGACACCTGGGCACTGAAGCTTTCTTT.

This chain uses TRBV6-6 with TRBJ2-7, with 8 bases lining up with TRBD1. This CDR3 is built from 15 residues. Germline CDR1 and CDR2: MNHNY and SVGAGI (reference sequence). V was clipped by 1 base and J by 3 bases; unmatched bases: 5. The CDR3 spells CASSYLDRVDYEQYF. CDR3 bases: TGTGCCAGCAGTTACTTGGACAGGGTGGACTACGAGCAGTACTTC.

The chain employs TRBV20-1 and TRBJ2-7, with TRBD1 identical over 7 bases. The tail of the sequence fits TRBJ2-1 better, so the J call may be wrong. This CDR3 region has 14 residues. Germline-derived CDR1 and CDR2 are DFQATT and SNEGSKA (reference sequence). DNA for the CDR3: TGCAGTGCTAGAGGGGGGACAGTGTACAATGAGCAGTTCTTC. It is translated as CSARGGTVYNEQFF.

This clonotype was picked up a small number of times. The chain is built from TRBV20-1 and TRBJ1-5; D uncertain. Germline lookup yields CDR1 DFQATT and CDR2 SNEGSKA (reference sequence). The CDR3 is 11 residues long. Trimming took off 3 bases at V and 10 bases at J, with 10 bases between the two ends. The CDR3 here is CSASRQSPQHF. The CDR3, as DNA: TGCAGTGCTAGTCGGCAGAGTCCCCAGCATTTT.

This sequence joins TRBV27 and TRBJ2-7; perhaps TRBD1 as D (5 bases). V shed 8 bases and J shed 0 bases, with 14 bases lying between them. The CDR3 is 14 residues long. Germline CDR1 reads MNHEY; CDR2 reads SMNVEV (reference sequence). This CDR3 is CASGWGASSYEQYF. CDR3 DNA: TGTGCCAGCGGTTGGGGCGCGAGCTCCTACGAGCAGTACTTC.

This clonotype has ten or more counts. The gene calls are TRBV29-1 and TRBJ2-7, with TRBD1 matching over 8 bases. Trimming cost V 2 bases and J 4 bases; bases outside gene matches: 7. The CDR3 extends over 14 amino acids. Germline V gene lookup returns CDR1 SQVTM and CDR2 ANQGSEA. The CDR3 sequence: CSVETGQGSYEQYF. The DNA for the CDR3 is TGCAGCGTTGAAACTGGACAGGGCTCTTACGAGCAGTACTTC.